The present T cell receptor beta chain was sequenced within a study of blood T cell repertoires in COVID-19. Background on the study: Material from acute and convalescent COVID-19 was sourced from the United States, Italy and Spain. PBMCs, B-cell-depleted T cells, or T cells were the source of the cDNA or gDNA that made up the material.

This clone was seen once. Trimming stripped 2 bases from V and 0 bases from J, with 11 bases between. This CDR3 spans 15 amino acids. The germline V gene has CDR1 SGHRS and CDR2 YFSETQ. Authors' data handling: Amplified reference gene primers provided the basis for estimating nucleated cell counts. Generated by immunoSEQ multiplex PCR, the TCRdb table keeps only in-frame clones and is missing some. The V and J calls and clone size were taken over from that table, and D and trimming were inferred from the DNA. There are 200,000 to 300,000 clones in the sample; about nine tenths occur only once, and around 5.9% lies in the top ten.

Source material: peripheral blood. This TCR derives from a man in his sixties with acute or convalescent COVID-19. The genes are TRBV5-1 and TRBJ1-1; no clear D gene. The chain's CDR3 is CASSLNSPLNTEAFF. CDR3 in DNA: TGCGCCAGCAGCTTAAACAGTCCCTTGAACACTGAAGCTTTCTTT.